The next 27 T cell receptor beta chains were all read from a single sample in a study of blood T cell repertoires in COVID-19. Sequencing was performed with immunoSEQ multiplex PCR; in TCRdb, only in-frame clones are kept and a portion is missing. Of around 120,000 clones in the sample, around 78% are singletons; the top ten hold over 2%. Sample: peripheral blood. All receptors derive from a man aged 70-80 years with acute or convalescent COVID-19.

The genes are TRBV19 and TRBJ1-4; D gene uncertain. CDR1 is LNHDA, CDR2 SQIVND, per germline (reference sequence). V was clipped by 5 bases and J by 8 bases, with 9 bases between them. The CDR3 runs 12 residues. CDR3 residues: CASSFLREKLFF. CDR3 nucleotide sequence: TGTGCCAGTAGTTTCTTGAGAGAAAAACTGTTTTTT.

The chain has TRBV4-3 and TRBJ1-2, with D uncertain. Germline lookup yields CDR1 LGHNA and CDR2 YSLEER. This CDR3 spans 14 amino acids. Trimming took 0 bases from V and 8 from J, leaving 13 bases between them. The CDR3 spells CASSQDRGTRGYTF. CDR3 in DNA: TGCGCCAGCAGCCAAGACCGGGGAACAAGGGGCTACACCTTC.

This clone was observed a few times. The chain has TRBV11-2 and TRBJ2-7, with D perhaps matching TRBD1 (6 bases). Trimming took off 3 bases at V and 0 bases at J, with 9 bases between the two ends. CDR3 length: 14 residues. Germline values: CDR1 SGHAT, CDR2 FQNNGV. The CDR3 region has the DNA TGTGCCAGCAGCTTGGGACATTACTCCTACGAGCAGTACTTC. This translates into CASSLGHYSYEQYF. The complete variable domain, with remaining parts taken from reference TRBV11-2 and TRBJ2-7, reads EAGVAQSPRYKIIEKRQSVAFWCNPISGHATLYWYQQILGQGPKLLIQFQNNGVVDDSQLPKDRFSAERLKGVDSTLKIQPAKLEDSAVYLCASSLGHYSYEQYFGPGTRLTVT.

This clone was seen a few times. CDR3 bases: TGTGCCAGTAGTATAGATCTAGGGACACTTGGTGGCTACGAGCAGTACTTC. Its protein product is CASSIDLGTLGGYEQYF. The chain couples TRBV19 to TRBJ2-7; D may be TRBD1 (6 bases). The length of the CDR3 is 17 residues. Germline loops: CDR1 LNHDA, CDR2 SQIVND (reference sequence). V gave up 0 bases and J gave up 3 bases, with 18 bases separating them.

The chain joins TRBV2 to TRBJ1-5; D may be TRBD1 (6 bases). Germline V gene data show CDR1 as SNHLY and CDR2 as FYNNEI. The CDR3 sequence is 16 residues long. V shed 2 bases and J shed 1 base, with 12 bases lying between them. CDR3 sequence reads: CASSEIGRGSNQPQHF. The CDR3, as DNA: TGTGCCAGCAGTGAAATTGGTAGGGGGAGCAATCAGCCCCAGCATTTT. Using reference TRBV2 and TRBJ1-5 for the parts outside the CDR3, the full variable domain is EPEVTQTPSHQVTQMGQEVILRCVPISNHLYFYWYRQILGQKVEFLVSFYNNEISEKSEIFDDQFSVERPDGSNFTLKIRSTKLEDSAMYFCASSEIGRGSNQPQHFGDGTRLSIL.

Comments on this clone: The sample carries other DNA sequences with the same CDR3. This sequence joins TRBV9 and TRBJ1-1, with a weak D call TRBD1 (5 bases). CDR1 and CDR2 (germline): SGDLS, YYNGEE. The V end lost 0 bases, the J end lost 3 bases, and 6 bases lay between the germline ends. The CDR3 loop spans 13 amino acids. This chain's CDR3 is CASSVAGDTEAFF. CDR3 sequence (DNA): TGTGCCAGCAGCGTAGCGGGGGACACTGAAGCTTTCTTT.

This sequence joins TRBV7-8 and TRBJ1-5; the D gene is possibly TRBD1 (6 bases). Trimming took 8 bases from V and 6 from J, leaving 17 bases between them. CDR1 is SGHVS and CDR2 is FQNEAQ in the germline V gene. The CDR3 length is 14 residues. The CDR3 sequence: CASGAHSRGQPQHF. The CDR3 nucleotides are TGTGCCAGCGGGGCTCACAGCAGGGGTCAGCCCCAGCATTTT.

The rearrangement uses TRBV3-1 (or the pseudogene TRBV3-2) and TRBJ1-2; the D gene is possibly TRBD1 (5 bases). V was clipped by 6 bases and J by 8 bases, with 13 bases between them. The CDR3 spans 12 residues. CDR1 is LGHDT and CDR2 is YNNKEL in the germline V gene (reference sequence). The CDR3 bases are TGTGCCAGCAGACACAGGTCGATGGGCTACACCTTC. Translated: CASRHRSMGYTF.

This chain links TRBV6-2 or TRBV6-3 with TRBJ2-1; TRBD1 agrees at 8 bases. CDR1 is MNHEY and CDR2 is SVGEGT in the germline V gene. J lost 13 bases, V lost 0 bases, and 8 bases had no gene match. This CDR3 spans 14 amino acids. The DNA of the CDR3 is TGTGCCAGCAGTTACTCGCCAGGGGGCGCGTTACAGTTCTTC. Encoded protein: CASSYSPGGALQFF.

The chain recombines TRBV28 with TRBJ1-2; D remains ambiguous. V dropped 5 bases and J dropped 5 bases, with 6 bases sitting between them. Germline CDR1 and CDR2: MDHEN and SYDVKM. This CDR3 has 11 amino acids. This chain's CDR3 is CASSRLYGYTF. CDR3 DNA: TGTGCCAGCAGTCGTCTTTATGGCTACACCTTC.

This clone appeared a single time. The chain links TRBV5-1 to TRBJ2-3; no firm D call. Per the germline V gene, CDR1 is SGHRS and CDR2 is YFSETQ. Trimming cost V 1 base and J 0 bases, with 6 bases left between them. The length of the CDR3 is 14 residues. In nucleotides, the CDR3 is TGCGCCAGCAGCTTGCAGGCTAGCACAGATACGCAGTATTTT. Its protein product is CASSLQASTDTQYF.

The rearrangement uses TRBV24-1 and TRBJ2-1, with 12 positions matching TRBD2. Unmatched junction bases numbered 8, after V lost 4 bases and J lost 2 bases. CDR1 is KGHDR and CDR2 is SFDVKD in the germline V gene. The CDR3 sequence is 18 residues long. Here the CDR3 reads CATSDPSGGARAYNEQFF. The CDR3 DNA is TGTGCCACCAGTGACCCTAGCGGGGGGGCTCGGGCCTACAATGAGCAGTTCTTC.

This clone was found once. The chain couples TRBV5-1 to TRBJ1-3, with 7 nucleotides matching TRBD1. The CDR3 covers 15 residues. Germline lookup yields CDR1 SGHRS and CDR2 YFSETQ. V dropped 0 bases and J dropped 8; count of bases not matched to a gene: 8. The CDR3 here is CASSLGTGGFDTIYF. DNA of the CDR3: TGCGCCAGCAGCTTGGGGACAGGAGGGTTCGACACCATATATTTT. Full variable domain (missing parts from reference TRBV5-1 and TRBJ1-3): KAGVTQTPRYLIKTRGQQVTLSCSPISGHRSVSWYQQTPGQGLQFLFEYFSETQRNKGNFPGRFSGRQFSNSRSEMNVSTLELGDSALYLCASSLGTGGFDTIYFGEGSWLTVV.

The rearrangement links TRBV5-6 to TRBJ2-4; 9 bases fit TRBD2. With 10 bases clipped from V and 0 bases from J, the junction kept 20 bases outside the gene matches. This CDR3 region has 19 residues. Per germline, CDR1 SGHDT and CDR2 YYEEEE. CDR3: CARCLAGGGAELAKNIQYF. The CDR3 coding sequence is TGTGCCCGCTGCTTGGCGGGCGGGGGGGCGGAACTAGCCAAAAACATTCAGTACTTC.

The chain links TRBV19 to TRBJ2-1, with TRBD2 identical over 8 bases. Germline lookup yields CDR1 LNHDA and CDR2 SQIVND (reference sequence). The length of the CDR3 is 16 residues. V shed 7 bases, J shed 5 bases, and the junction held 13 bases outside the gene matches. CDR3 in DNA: TGTGCCAGTACCCCCATAGTGCGGGGGGTGGACAATGAGCAGTTCTTC. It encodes CASTPIVRGVDNEQFF.

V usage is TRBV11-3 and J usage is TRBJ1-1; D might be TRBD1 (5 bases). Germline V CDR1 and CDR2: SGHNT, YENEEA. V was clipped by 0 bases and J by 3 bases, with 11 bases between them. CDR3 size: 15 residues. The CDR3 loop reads CASSLDSAGYTEAFF. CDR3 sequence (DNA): TGTGCCAGCAGCTTAGATTCGGCAGGGTACACTGAAGCTTTCTTT.

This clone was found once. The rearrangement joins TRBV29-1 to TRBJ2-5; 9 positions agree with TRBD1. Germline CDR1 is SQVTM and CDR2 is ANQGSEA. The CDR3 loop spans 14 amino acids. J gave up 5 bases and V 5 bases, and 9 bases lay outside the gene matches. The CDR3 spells CSVPGTGSGETQYF. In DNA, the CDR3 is TGCAGCGTTCCCGGGACAGGGTCCGGGGAGACCCAGTACTTC. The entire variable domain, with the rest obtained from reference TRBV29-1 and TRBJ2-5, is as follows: SAVISQKPSRDICQRGTSLTIQCQVDSQVTMMFWYRQQPGQSLTLIATANQGSEATYESGFVIDKFPISRPNLTFSTLTVSNMSPEDSSIYLCSVPGTGSGETQYFGPGTRLLVL.

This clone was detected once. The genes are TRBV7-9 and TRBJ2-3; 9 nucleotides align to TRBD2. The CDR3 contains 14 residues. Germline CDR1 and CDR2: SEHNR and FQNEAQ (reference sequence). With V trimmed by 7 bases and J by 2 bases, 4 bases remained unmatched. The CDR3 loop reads CASMAGGPTDTQYF. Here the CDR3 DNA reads TGTGCCAGCATGGCGGGGGGGCCCACAGATACGCAGTATTTT.

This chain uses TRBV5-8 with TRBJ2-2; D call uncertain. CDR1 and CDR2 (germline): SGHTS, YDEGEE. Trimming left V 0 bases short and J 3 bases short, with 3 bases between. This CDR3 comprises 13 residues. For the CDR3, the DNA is TGTGCCAGCAGCTTGGTCTACACCGGGGAGCTGTTTTTT. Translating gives CASSLVYTGELFF.

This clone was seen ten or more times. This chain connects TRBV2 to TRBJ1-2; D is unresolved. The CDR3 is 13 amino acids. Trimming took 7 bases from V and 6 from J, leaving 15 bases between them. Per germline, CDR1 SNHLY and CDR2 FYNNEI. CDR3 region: CASKREGGHGYTF. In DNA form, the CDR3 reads TGTGCCAGCAAACGTGAGGGAGGACATGGCTACACCTTC.

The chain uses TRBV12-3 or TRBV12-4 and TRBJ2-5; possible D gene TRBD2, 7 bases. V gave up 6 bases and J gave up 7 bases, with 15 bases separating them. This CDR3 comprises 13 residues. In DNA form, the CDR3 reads TGTGCCAGCAGACCAGGGAGGGGGTTGACCCAGTACTTC. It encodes CASRPGRGLTQYF.

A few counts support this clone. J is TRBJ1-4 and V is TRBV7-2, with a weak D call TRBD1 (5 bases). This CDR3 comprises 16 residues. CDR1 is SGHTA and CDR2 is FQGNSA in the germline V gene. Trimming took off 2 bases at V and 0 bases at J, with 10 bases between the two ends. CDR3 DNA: TGTGCCAGCAGCTTACGACAGTTTGCAACTAATGAAAAACTGTTTTTT. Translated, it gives CASSLRQFATNEKLFF.

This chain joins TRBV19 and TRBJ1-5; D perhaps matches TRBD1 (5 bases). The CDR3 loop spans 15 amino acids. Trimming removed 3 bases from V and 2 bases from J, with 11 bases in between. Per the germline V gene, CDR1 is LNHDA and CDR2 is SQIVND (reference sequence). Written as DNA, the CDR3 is TGTGCCAGTAGTATGGGCCAGGGTGGCAATCAGCCCCAGCATTTT. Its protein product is CASSMGQGGNQPQHF. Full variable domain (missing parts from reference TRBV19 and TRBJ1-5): DGGITQSPKYLFRKEGQNVTLSCEQNLNHDAMYWYRQDPGQGLRLIYYSQIVNDFQKGDIAEGYSVSREKKESFPLTVTSAQKNPTAFYLCASSMGQGGNQPQHFGDGTRLSIL.

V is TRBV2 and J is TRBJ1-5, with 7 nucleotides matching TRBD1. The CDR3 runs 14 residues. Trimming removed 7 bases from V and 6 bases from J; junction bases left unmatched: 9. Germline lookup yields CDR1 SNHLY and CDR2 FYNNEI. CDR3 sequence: CASTDRVASQPQHF. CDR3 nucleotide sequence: TGTGCCAGCACCGACAGGGTCGCTAGTCAGCCCCAGCATTTT.

CDR3 DNA: TGTGCCAGTAGTACGGGACAGTCCTACGAGCAGTACTTC. Translation gives CASSTGQSYEQYF. This chain joins TRBV19 and TRBJ2-7; 7 nucleotides align to TRBD1. The V gene end was trimmed by 4 bases and the J gene end by 1 base; junction bases not matched to a gene: 1. The CDR3 runs to 13 residues. Germline CDR1 and CDR2: LNHDA and SQIVND (reference sequence).

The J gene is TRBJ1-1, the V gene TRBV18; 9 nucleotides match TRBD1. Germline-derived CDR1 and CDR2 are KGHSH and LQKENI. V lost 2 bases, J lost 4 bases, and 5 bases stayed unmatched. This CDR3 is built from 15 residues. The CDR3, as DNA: TGTGCCAGCTCACCAAGTCGGACAGGGGCCACTGAAGCTTTCTTT. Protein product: CASSPSRTGATEAFF.

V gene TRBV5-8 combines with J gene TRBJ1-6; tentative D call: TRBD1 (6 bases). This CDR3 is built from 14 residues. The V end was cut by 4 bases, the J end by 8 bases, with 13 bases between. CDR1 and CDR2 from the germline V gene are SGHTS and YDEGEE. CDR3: CASSPGTFDSPLHF. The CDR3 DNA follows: TGTGCCAGCAGCCCCGGGACATTCGATTCACCCCTCCACTTT.